This TCR beta chain was found in a study of OX40 agonist ivuxolimab in advanced cancers. Background on the study: With ivuxolimab, an agonistic anti-OX40 (CD134) antibody, patients were treated. Aged roughly 23 to 90 with a mean of approximately 60 years, they were around 79% male.

From germline, CDR1 is SGHKS and CDR2 YYEKEE (reference sequence). This CDR3 region has 15 residues. V dropped 4 bases and J dropped 4 bases, with 17 bases sitting between them. The investigators sampled blood at baseline, at cycle 4 day 1, and at cycle 7 day 1. Sequenced by immunoSEQ multiplex PCR; TCRdb stores in-frame clones only, minus some. This sample has approximately 80,000 clones, with around 90% found just once. Points on this clone: Antigen unknown.

Study-wide points: CD8+ T cells averaged more expanded clones than CD4+.

This material consisted of CD4+ or CD8+ T cells sorted from blood, taken in a trial of the OX40 agonist ivuxolimab. The rearrangement links TRBV5-5 to TRBJ1-1, with no clear D. The receptor comes from an adult with an advanced solid tumor such as melanoma, head and neck, liver or kidney cancer. This CDR3 is CASSQPWSGSTEAFF. DNA of the CDR3: TGTGCCAGCAGCCAACCGTGGTCAGGATCCACTGAAGCTTTCTTT. The whole variable domain, remainder taken from reference TRBV5-5 and TRBJ1-1, is DAGVTQSPTHLIKTRGQQVTLRCSPISGHKSVSWYQQVLGQGPQFIFQYYEKEERGRGNFPDRFSARQFPNYSSELNVNALLLGDSALYLCASSQPWSGSTEAFFGQGTRLTVV.